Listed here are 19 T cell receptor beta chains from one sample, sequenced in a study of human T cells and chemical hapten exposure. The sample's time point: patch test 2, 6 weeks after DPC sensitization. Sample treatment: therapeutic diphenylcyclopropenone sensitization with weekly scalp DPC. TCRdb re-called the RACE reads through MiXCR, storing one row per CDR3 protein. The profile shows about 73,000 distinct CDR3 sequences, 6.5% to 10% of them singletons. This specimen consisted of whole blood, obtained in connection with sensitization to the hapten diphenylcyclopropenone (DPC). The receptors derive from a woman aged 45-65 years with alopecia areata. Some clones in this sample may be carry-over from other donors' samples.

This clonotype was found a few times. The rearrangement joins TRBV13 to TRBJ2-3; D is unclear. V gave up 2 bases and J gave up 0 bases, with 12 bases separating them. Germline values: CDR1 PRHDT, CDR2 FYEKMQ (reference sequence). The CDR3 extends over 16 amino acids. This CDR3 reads CASSLLDGSSTDTQYF. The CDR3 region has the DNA TGTGCCAGCAGCTTATTGGACGGAAGTAGCACAGATACGCAGTATTTT.

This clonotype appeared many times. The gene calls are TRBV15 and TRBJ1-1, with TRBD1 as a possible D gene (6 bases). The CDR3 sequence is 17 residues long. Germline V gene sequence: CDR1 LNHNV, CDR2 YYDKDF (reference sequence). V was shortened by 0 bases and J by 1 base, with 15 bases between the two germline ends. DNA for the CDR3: TGTGCCACCAGCAGAGATCCTCTAATGGGACAGAACACTGAAGCTTTCTTT. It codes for CATSRDPLMGQNTEAFF. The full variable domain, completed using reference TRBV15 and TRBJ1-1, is DAMVIQNPRYQVTQFGKPVTLSCSQTLNHNVMYWYQQKSSQAPKLLFHYYDKDFNNEADTPDNFQSRRPNTSFCFLDIRSPGLGDTAMYLCATSRDPLMGQNTEAFFGQGTRLTVV.

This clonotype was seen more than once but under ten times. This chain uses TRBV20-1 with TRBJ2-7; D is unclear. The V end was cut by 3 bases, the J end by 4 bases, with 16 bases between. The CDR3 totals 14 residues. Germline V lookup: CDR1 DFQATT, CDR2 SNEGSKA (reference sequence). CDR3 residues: CSARDPRVEYEQYF. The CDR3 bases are TGCAGTGCTAGGGACCCGCGTGTCGAGTACGAGCAGTACTTC.

In DNA form, the CDR3 reads TGTGCCAGCAGCTTATCCGGGGGGACTGAGCAGTTCTTC. Translating gives CASSLSGGTEQFF. The rearrangement links TRBV7-7 to TRBJ2-1; TRBD2 matches at 7 bases. The CDR3 has 13 amino acids. V shed 2 bases and J 9 bases; nucleotides not matched to a gene: 4. The germline V gene has CDR1 SSHAT and CDR2 FNYEAQ (reference sequence). Full variable domain (outside the CDR3, taken from reference TRBV7-7 and TRBJ2-1): GAGVSQSPRYKVTKRGQDVTLRCDPISSHATLYWYQQALGQGPEFLTYFNYEAQPDKSGLPSDRFSAERPEGSISTLTIQRTEQRDSAMYRCASSLSGGTEQFFGPGTRLTVL.

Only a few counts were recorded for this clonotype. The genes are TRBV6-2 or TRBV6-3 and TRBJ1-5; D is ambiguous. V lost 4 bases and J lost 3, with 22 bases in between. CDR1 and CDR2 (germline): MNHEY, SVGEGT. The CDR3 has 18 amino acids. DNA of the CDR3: TGTGCCAGCAGTTTGAGCGTCGCCCGGACTGCCTCCAATCAGCCCCAGCATTTT. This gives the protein CASSLSVARTASNQPQHF.

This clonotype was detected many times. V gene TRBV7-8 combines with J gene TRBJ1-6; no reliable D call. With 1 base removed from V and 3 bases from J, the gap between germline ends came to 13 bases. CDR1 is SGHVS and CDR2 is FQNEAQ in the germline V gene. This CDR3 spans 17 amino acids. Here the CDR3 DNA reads TGTGCCAGCAGCTTAGTCACGCGGGCACACTATAATTCACCCCTCCACTTT. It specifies CASSLVTRAHYNSPLHF. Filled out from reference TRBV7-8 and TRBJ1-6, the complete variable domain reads GAGVSQSPRYKVAKRGQDVALRCDPISGHVSLFWYQQALGQGPEFLTYFQNEAQLDKSGLPSDRFFAERPEGSVSTLKIQRTQQEDSAVYLCASSLVTRAHYNSPLHFGNGTRLTVT.

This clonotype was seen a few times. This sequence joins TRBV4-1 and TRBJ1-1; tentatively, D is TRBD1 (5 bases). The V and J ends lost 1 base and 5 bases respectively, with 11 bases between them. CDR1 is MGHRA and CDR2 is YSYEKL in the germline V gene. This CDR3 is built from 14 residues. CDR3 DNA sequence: TGCGCCAGCAGCCAAGGAACGACAGAAACTGAAGCTTTCTTT. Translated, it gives CASSQGTTETEAFF.

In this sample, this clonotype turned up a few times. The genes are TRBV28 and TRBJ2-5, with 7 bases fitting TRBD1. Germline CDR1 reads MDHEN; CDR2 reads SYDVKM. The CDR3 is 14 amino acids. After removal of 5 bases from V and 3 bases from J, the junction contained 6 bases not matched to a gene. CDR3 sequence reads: CASSPPGQKETQYF. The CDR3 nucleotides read TGTGCCAGCAGTCCCCCGGGACAGAAAGAGACCCAGTACTTC. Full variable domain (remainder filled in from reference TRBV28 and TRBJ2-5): DVKVTQSSRYLVKRTGEKVFLECVQDMDHENMFWYRQDPGLGLRLIYFSYDVKMKEKGDIPEGYSVSREKKERFSLILESASTNQTSMYLCASSPPGQKETQYFGPGTRLLVL.

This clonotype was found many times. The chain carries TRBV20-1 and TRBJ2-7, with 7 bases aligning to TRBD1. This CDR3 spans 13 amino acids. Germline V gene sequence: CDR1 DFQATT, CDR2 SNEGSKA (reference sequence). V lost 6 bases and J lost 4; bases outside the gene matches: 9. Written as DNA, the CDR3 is TGCAGTGCAGCCTGGCAGACAGGGTACGAGCAGTACTTC. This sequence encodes CSAAWQTGYEQYF.

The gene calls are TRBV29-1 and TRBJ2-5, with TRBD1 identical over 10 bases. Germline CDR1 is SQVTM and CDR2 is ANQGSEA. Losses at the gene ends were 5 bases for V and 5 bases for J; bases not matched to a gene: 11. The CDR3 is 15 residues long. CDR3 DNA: TGCAGCGTTAGGGGACAGGGGTCCGGTGCGGAGACCCAGTACTTC. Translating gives CSVRGQGSGAETQYF.

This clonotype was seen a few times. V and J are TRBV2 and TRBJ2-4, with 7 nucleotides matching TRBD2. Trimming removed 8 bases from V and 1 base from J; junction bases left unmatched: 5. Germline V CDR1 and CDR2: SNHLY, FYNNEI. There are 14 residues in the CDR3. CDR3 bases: TGTGCCAGCGTGGGGAGGGATGCCAAAAACATTCAGTACTTC. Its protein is CASVGRDAKNIQYF.

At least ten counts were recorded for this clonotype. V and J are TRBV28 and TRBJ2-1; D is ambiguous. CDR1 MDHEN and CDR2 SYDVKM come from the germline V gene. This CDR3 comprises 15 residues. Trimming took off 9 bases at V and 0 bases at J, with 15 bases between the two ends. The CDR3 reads CASFALGRSYNEQFF. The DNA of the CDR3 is TGTGCCAGTTTCGCTCTTGGGCGCTCCTACAATGAGCAGTTCTTC. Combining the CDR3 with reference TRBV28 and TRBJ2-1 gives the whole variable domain DVKVTQSSRYLVKRTGEKVFLECVQDMDHENMFWYRQDPGLGLRLIYFSYDVKMKEKGDIPEGYSVSREKKERFSLILESASTNQTSMYLCASFALGRSYNEQFFGPGTRLTVL.

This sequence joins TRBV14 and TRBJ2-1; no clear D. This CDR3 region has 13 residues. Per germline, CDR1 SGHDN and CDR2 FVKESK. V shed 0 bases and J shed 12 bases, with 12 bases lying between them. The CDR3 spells CASSQDPFWGQFF. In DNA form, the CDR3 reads TGTGCCAGCAGCCAAGATCCGTTTTGGGGGCAGTTCTTC.

Written as DNA, the CDR3 is TGTGCCAGCTCATTGAGGGACAATCAGCCCCAGCATTTT. Translation: CASSLRDNQPQHF. This chain connects TRBV18 to TRBJ1-5; D gene uncertain. The V and J ends lost 5 bases and 3 bases respectively, with 8 bases between them. From germline, CDR1 is KGHSH and CDR2 LQKENI. This CDR3 is 13 amino acids long. The full variable domain, with the rest looked up from reference TRBV18 and TRBJ1-5, is NAGVMQNPRHLVRRRGQEARLRCSPMKGHSHVYWYRQLPEEGLKFMVYLQKENIIDESGMPKERFSAEFPKEGPSILRIQQVVRGDSAAYFCASSLRDNQPQHFGDGTRLSIL.

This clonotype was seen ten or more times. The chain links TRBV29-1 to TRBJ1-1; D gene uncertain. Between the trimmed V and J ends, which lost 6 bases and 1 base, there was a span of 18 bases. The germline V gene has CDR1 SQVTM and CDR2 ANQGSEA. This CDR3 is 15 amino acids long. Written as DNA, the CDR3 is TGCAGCGTGCATCCTAGGGAGGGCGGGAACACTGAAGCTTTCTTT. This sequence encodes CSVHPREGGNTEAFF.

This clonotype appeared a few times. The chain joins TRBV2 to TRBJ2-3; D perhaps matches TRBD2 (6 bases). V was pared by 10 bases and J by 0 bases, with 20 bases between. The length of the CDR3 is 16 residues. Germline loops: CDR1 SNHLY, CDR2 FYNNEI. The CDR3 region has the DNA TGTGCCACCAGGTTTAGCGGAGGTGCTAGCACAGATACGCAGTATTTT. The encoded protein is CATRFSGGASTDTQYF.

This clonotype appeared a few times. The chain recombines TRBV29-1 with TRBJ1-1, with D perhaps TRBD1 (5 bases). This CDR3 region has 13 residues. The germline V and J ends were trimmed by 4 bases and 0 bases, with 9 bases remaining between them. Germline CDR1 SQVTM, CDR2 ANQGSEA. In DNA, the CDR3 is TGCAGCGTTGCCCTGACAGTGAACACTGAAGCTTTCTTT. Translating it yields CSVALTVNTEAFF.

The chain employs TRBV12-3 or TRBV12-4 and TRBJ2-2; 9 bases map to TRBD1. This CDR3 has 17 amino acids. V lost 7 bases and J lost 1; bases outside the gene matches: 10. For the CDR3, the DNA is TGTGCCAGCATCTCGGCACCGGGACAGGGGAACACCGGGGAGCTGTTTTTT. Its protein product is CASISAPGQGNTGELFF.

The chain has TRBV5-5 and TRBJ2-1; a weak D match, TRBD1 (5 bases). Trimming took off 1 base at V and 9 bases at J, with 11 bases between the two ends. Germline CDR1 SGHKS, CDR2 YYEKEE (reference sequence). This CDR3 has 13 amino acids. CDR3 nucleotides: TGTGCCAGCAGCTTGCCCAGGGTTTCTGAGCAGTTCTTC. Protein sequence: CASSLPRVSEQFF.